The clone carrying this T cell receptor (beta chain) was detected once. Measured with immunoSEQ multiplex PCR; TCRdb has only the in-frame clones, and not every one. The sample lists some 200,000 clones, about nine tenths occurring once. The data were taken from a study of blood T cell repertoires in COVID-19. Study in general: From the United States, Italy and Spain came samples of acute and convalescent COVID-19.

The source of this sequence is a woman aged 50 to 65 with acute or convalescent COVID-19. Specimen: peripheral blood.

The chain's CDR3 is CASKPRASGETQYF. The CDR3 coding sequence is TGTGCCAGCAAGCCTAGGGCTAGCGGAGAGACCCAGTACTTC. This rearrangement joins TRBV2 to TRBJ2-5; 7 bases match TRBD2. The germline gives CDR1 SNHLY, CDR2 FYNNEI. The CDR3 loop spans 14 amino acids. Germline trimming cut 7 bases from V and 4 bases from J; bases unmatched to any gene: 9. The whole variable domain, remainder taken from reference TRBV2 and TRBJ2-5, is EPEVTQTPSHQVTQMGQEVILRCVPISNHLYFYWYRQILGQKVEFLVSFYNNEISEKSEIFDDQFSVERPDGSNFTLKIRSTKLEDSAMYFCASKPRASGETQYFGPGTRLLVL.